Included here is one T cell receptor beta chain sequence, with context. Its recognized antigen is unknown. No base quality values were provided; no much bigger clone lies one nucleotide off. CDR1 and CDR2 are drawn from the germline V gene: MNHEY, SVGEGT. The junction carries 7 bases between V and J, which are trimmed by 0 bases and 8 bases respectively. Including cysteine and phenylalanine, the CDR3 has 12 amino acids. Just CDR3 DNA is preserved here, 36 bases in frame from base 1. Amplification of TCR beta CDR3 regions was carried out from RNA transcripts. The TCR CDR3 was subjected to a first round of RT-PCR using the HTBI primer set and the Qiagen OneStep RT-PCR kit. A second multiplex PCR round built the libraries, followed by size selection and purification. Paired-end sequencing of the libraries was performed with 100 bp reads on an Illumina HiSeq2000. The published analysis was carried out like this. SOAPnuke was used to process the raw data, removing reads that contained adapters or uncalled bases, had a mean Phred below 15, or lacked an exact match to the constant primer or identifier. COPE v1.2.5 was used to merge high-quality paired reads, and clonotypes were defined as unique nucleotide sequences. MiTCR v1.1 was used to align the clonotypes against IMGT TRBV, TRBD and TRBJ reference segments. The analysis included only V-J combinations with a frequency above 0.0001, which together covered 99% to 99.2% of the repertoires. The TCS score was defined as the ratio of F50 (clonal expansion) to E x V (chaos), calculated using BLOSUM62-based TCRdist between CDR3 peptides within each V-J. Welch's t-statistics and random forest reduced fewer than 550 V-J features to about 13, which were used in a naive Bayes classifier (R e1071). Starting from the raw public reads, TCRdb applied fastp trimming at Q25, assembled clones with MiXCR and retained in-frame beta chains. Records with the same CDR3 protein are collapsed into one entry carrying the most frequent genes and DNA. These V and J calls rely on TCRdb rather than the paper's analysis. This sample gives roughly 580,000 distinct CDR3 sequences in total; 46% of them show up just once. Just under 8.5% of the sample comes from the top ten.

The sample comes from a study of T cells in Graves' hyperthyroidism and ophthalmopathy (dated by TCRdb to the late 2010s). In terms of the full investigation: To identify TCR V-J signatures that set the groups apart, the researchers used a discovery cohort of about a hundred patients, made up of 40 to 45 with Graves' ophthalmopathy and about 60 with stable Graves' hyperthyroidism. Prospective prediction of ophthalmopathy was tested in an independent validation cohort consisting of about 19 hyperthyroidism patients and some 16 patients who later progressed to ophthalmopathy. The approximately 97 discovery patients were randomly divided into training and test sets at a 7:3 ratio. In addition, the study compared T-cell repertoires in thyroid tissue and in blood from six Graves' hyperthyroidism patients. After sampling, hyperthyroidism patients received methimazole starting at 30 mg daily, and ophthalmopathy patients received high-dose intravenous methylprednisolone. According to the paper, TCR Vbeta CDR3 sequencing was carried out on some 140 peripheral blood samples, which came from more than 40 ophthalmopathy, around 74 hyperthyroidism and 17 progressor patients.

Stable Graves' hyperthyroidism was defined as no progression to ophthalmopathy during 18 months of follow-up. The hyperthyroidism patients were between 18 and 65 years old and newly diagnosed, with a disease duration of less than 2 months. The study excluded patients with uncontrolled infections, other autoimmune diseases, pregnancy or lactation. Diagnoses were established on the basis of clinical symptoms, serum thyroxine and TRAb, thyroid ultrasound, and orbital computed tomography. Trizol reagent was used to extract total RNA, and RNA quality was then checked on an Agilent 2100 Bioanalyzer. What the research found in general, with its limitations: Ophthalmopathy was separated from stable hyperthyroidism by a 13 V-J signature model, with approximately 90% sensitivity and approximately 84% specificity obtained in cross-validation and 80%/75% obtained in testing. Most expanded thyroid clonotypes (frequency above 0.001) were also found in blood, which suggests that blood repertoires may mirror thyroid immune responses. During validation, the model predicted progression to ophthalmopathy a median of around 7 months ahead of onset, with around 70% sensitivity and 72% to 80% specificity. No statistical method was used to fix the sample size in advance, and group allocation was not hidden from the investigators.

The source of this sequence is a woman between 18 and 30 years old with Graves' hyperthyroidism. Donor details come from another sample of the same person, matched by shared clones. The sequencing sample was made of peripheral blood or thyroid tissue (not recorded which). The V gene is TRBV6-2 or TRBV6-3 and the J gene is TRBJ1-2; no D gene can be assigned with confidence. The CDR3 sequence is CASSYSVEGYTF. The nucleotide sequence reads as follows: TGTGCCAGCAGTTACTCTGTCGAGGGCTACACCTTC.